The present entry profiles one T cell receptor beta chain with its context. Clones were read by immunoSEQ multiplex PCR, and TCRdb kept only the in-frame ones, dropping some. Of approximately 150,000 clones in the sample, 84% were seen once. The data were obtained in a study of blood T cell repertoires in COVID-19. The CDR3 is 14 residues long. The germline V gene has CDR1 GTSNPN and CDR2 SVGIG (reference sequence). The ends were cut back, 1 base at V and 6 bases at J, with 13 bases in the middle. The chain uses TRBV30 and TRBJ1-5, with D unresolved. The clonotype originates from a human donor in a cohort sampled during active COVID-19. The sample taken for sequencing was peripheral blood. The CDR3: CAWSGTLASQPQHF. The DNA of the CDR3 is TGTGCCTGGAGTGGAACCCTAGCTTCTCAGCCCCAGCATTTT.